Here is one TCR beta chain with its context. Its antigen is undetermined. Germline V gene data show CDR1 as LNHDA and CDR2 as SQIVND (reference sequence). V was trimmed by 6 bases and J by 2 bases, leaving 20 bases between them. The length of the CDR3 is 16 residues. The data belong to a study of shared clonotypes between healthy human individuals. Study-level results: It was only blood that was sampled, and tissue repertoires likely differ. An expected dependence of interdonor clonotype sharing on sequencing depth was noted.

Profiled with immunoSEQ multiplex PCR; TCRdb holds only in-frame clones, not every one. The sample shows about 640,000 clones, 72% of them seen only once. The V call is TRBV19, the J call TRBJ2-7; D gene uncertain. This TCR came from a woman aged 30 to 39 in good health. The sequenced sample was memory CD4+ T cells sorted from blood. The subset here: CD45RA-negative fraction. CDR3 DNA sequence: TGTGCCAGTAGCTTATCCAACACAGCGCGAACCTACGAGCAGTACTTC. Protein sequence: CASSLSNTARTYEQYF.